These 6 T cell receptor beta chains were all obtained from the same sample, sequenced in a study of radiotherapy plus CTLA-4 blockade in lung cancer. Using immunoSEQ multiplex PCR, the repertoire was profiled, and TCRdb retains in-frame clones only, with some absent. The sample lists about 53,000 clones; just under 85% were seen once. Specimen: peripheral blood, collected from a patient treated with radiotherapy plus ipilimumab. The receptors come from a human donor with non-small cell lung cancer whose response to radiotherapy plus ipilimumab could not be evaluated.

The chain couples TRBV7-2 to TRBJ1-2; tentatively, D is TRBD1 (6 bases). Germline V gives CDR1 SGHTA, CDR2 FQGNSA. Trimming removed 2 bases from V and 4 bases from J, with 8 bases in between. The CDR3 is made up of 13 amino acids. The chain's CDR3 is CASSLQGIYGYTF. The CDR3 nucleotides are TGTGCCAGCAGCTTACAGGGGATCTATGGCTACACCTTC.

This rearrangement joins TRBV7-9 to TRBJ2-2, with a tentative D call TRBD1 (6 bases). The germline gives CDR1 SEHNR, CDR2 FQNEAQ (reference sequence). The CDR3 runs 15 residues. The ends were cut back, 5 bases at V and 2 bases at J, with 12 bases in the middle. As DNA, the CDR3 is TGTGCCAGCAGCCCGGACAGTTACAACACCGGGGAGCTGTTTTTT. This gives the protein CASSPDSYNTGELFF.

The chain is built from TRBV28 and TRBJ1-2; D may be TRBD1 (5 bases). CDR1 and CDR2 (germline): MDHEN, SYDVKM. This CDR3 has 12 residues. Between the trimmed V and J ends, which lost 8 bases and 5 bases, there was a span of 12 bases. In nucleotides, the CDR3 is TGTGCCAGCCTCCCCAGGGATTATGGCTACACCTTC. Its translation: CASLPRDYGYTF.

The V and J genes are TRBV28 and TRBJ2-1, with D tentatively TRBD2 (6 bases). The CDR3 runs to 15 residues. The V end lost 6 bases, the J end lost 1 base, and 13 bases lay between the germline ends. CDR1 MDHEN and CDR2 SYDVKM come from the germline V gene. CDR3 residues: CASSERVWSYNEQFF. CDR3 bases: TGTGCCAGCAGCGAGCGGGTTTGGTCCTACAATGAGCAGTTCTTC.

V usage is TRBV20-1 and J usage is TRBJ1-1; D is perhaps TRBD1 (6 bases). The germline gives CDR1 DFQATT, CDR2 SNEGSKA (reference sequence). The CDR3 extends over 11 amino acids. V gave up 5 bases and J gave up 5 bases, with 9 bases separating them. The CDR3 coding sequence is TGCAGTGCTGATGGACAGACTGAAGCTTTCTTT. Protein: CSADGQTEAFF.

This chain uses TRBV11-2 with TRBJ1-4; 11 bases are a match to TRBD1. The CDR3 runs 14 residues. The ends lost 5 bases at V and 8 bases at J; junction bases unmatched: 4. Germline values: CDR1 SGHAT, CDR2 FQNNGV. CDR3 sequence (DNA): TGTGCCAGCAGCCCCGGGACAGGGGGGGAAAAACTGTTTTTT. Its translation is CASSPGTGGEKLFF. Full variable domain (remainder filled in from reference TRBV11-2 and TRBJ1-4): EAGVAQSPRYKIIEKRQSVAFWCNPISGHATLYWYQQILGQGPKLLIQFQNNGVVDDSQLPKDRFSAERLKGVDSTLKIQPAKLEDSAVYLCASSPGTGGEKLFFGSGTQLSVL.